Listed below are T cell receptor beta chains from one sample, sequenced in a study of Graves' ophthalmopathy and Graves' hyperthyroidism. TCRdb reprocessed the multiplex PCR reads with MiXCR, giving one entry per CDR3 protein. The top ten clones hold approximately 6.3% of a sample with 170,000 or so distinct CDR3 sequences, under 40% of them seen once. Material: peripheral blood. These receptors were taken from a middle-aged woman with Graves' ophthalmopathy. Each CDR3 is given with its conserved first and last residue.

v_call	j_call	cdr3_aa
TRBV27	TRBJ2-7	CASRPTSGRAYEQYF
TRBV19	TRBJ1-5	CASSIDLVQEYQPQHF
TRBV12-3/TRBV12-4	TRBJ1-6	CASNPGQGSPLHF
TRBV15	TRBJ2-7	CATSRAMTGDEQYF
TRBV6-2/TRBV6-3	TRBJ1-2	CASRKQGRYGYTF
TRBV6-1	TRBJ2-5	CASSPSGAGAGETQYF
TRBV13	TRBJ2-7	CASSHSGRVHEQYF
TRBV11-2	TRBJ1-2	CASSSRQGETGTF
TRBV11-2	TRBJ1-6	CASSLYGVQESSYNSPLHF
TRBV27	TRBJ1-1	CASSSRQTQGGTEAFF
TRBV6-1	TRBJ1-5	CASSDRSGSNQPQHF
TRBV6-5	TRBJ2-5	CASSYSRQGAYGETQYF
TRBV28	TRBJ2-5	CASTSSGIQETQYF